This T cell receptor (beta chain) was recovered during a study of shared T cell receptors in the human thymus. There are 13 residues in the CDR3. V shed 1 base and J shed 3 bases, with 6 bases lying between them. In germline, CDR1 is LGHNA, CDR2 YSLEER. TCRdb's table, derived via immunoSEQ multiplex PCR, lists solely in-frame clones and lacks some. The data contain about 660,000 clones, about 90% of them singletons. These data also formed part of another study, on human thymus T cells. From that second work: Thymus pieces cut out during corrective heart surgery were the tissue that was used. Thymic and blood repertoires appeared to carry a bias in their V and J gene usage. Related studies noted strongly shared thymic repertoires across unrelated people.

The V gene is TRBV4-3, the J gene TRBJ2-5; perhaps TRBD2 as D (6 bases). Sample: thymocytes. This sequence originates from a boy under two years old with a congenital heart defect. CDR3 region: CASSQAGEETQYF. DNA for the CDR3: TGCGCCAGCAGCCAAGCGGGAGAAGAGACCCAGTACTTC.